This T cell receptor (beta chain) comes out of a study of blood T cell repertoires in COVID-19. Overall study: Specimens from acute and convalescent COVID-19 originated in the United States, Italy and Spain.

In the original workflow: Amplification with reference gene primers provided the estimates of nucleated cell counts. TCRdb's table, derived via immunoSEQ multiplex PCR, lists solely in-frame clones and lacks some. The V and J calls and the clone size are those of that table, but D and trimming were determined from the DNA. Of hundreds of thousands of clones in the sample, about 90% were seen once. Germline CDR1 reads MNHEY; CDR2 reads SMNVEV (reference sequence). This CDR3 contains 15 residues. V was pared by 7 bases and J by 5 bases, with 6 bases of the junction left unmatched. This rearrangement joins TRBV27 to TRBJ2-2; 11 nucleotides line up with TRBD2. The sequence came from a woman aged 45-65 years who had recovered from COVID-19. Sequencing was done on a sample of peripheral blood. DNA of the CDR3: TGTGCCAGCACCCTAGCGGGGGGCACTACCGGGGAGCTGTTTTTT. This encodes CASTLAGGTTGELFF.